This T cell receptor beta chain was sequenced during a study of T-cell reconstitution after alpha-beta-depleted transplantation in children. The J segment lost 5 bases and the V segment lost 3 bases, leaving 7 bases of the junction unmatched. This CDR3 has 15 amino acids. Germline CDR1 SGHRS, CDR2 YFSETQ. Unique molecular identifiers tagged the TCRbeta library. TCRdb called the PCR reads again in MiXCR, with one record for every CDR3 protein. Of hundreds of thousands of distinct CDR3 sequences detected, 16% appear once; the ten largest clones hold less than 30%. This clonotype was sampled from a boy under two years old who had a stem cell transplant for Wiskott-Aldrich syndrome, so the T cells may come from the graft donor. Sequenced material: PBMCs, mostly from graft donor cells, taken 360 days after TCRalphabeta/CD19-depleted stem cell transplant. This sequence joins TRBV5-1 and TRBJ2-2, with 7 positions matching TRBD1. CDR3: CASSSGQRTTGELFF. The CDR3 nucleotides are TGCGCCAGCAGCTCGGGACAGAGAACTACCGGGGAGCTGTTTTTT.